These 24 T cell receptor beta chains were all obtained from the same sample, sequenced in a study of T cells in Graves' hyperthyroidism and ophthalmopathy. Authors of the study amplified TCR beta CDR3 regions from RNA transcripts. With the HTBI primer set, the TCR CDR3 went through a first round of RT-PCR. TCRdb recomputed calls from the multiplex PCR reads with MiXCR, one row per CDR3 protein. The sample includes about 770,000 distinct CDR3 sequences, around a sixth of them seen just once. Sequencing used blood. The receptors derive from a woman aged 45-60 years with Graves' hyperthyroidism that later progressed to Graves' ophthalmopathy.

In its sample, this clonotype was seen a few times. This chain connects TRBV12-3 or TRBV12-4 to TRBJ2-1; 7 bases fit TRBD2. V shed 4 bases and J 4 bases; nucleotides not matched to a gene: 10. This CDR3 contains 16 residues. The CDR3 DNA reads as TGTGCCAGCAGTTCCGGGACTACCGGGCAATACAATGAGCAGTTCTTC. This sequence encodes CASSSGTTGQYNEQFF.

In this sample, this clonotype turned up many times. This chain links TRBV30 with TRBJ1-2; 7 nucleotides line up with TRBD1. The CDR3 totals 13 residues. V lost 5 bases and J lost 8; bases outside the gene matches: 11. Germline-derived CDR1 and CDR2 are GTSNPN and SVGIG (reference sequence). CDR3 nucleotides: TGTGCCTGGGAGGCGGGACAGTCCCCGGGCTACACCTTC. Encoded protein: CAWEAGQSPGYTF. Looking up the rest from reference TRBV30 and TRBJ1-2 gives the full variable domain: SQTIHQWPATLVQPVGSPLSLECTVEGTSNPNLYWYRQAAGRGLQLLFYSVGIGQISSEVPQNLSASRPQDRQFILSSKKLLLSDSGFYLCAWEAGQSPGYTFGSGTRLTVV.

This clonotype was found many times. The V gene is TRBV18, the J gene TRBJ1-1; maybe TRBD1 (5 bases). Trimming removed 2 bases at V and 3 bases at J, with 10 bases between. The CDR3 extends over 14 amino acids. Germline V CDR1 and CDR2: KGHSH, LQKENI. The CDR3 nucleotides read TGTGCCAGCTCACCATTGGACACCGACACTGAAGCTTTCTTT. It codes for CASSPLDTDTEAFF.

This clonotype was recorded a few times. This chain joins TRBV2 and TRBJ2-3; possibly TRBD2 for D (5 bases). Germline CDR1 SNHLY, CDR2 FYNNEI. The CDR3 contains 14 residues. V lost 7 bases to trimming and J lost 6 bases, with 17 bases between them. The DNA for the CDR3 is TGTGCCAGCACCCTGGTCGGGGTAGCGGATACGCAGTATTTT. Its protein product is CASTLVGVADTQYF.

This clonotype turned up a few times. The chain has TRBV6-2 or TRBV6-3 and TRBJ1-1; D unclear. The CDR3 has 12 residues. Germline V lookup: CDR1 MNHEY, CDR2 SVGEGT. With 5 bases removed from V and 4 bases from J, the gap between germline ends came to 8 bases. The CDR3 DNA sequence: TGTGCCAGCAGTGGGGTTGCCACTGAAGCTTTCTTT. Residues: CASSGVATEAFF.

This clonotype was detected many times. The J gene is TRBJ2-7, the V gene TRBV5-5; D remains unclear. Deletions cut 0 bases from V and 5 bases from J, with 18 bases between. The CDR3 runs 16 residues. Germline CDR1 SGHKS, CDR2 YYEKEE (reference sequence). CDR3: CASSLGHLRRFDEQYF. In nucleotides, the CDR3 is TGTGCCAGCAGCTTGGGACATCTCCGTCGCTTCGACGAGCAGTACTTC. Full variable domain (outside the CDR3, taken from reference TRBV5-5 and TRBJ2-7): DAGVTQSPTHLIKTRGQQVTLRCSPISGHKSVSWYQQVLGQGPQFIFQYYEKEERGRGNFPDRFSARQFPNYSSELNVNALLLGDSALYLCASSLGHLRRFDEQYFGPGTRLTVT.

This clonotype has ten or more counts. This chain uses TRBV20-1 with TRBJ1-1; D possibly corresponds to TRBD1 (5 bases). The CDR3 is made up of 13 amino acids. V lost 0 bases and J lost 1, with 6 bases in between. Germline CDR1 and CDR2: DFQATT and SNEGSKA (reference sequence). CDR3 sequence (DNA): TGCAGTGCTAGAGAGAGGGGGAACACTGAAGCTTTCTTT. Translated, it gives CSARERGNTEAFF.

The sample holds many counts of this clonotype. The chain uses TRBV20-1 and TRBJ1-1, with D unresolved. The CDR3 extends over 11 amino acids. Between the trimmed V and J ends, which lost 6 bases and 5 bases, there was a span of 10 bases. Germline assignment: CDR1 DFQATT and CDR2 SNEGSKA (reference sequence). Here the CDR3 DNA reads TGCAGTGCCCGGAAGGGAACTGAAGCTTTCTTT. Its translation: CSARKGTEAFF.

This clonotype was detected only a few times. The chain employs TRBV3-1 and TRBJ2-2; TRBD2 matches 8 bases. Trimming removed 3 bases from V and 1 base from J; junction bases left unmatched: 7. The CDR3 is made up of 17 amino acids. Germline CDR1 LGHDT, CDR2 YNNKEL (reference sequence). CDR3 bases: TGTGCCAGCAGCCAGACAATAGCGGGACAGAACACCGGGGAGCTGTTTTTT. Its translation: CASSQTIAGQNTGELFF.

This clonotype came up many times. This chain connects TRBV11-1 to TRBJ1-6; D not certain. The V end lost 3 bases, the J end lost 8 bases, and 8 bases lay between the germline ends. In germline, CDR1 is SGHAT, CDR2 FQDESV (reference sequence). The CDR3 sequence is 13 residues long. CDR3 coding DNA: TGTGCCAGCAGCTTGGGTCCGGATTCACCCCTCCACTTT. Its translation: CASSLGPDSPLHF.

V gene TRBV4-1 combines with J gene TRBJ2-2, with TRBD1 matching 7 bases. CDR1 and CDR2 (germline): MGHRA, YSYEKL. V gave up 2 bases and J gave up 2 bases; unmatched junction bases: 5. CDR3 length: 16 amino acids. The DNA for the CDR3 is TGCGCCAGCAGCCAAACCCGGGACAGCAACACCGGGGAGCTGTTTTTT. Translating it yields CASSQTRDSNTGELFF.

This chain joins TRBV6-1 and TRBJ1-4, with a tentative D call TRBD1 (5 bases). The CDR3 sequence is 14 residues long. The germline V gene encodes CDR1 MNHNS and CDR2 SASEGT. V was pared by 5 bases and J by 8 bases, with 15 bases between. For the CDR3, the DNA is TGTGCCAGCAGTCGGGACTCCGTAAGGGAAAAACTGTTTTTT. The encoded protein is CASSRDSVREKLFF.

J is TRBJ2-3 and V is TRBV24-1; 7 positions match TRBD2. Germline CDR1 and CDR2: KGHDR and SFDVKD. Unmatched junction bases numbered 9, after V lost 3 bases and J lost 4 bases. This CDR3 is built from 16 residues. DNA for the CDR3: TGTGCCACCAGTGATCCCCTTGGACTAGTTCCAGATACGCAGTATTTT. Translated, it gives CATSDPLGLVPDTQYF.

The V gene is TRBV10-1, the J gene TRBJ2-3, with 10 bases that match TRBD1. This CDR3 has 16 amino acids. Unmatched junction bases numbered 4, after V lost 0 bases and J lost 4 bases. Germline CDR1 and CDR2: WNHNN and SYGVQD (reference sequence). The CDR3 sequence is CASSESRDRGADTQYF. The CDR3 DNA sequence: TGCGCCAGCAGTGAGTCTCGGGACAGGGGCGCAGATACGCAGTATTTT.

This clonotype was observed a handful of times. The J gene is TRBJ1-5, the V gene TRBV6-1; D is ambiguous. The V gene lost 5 bases and the J gene lost 2 bases, with 7 bases spanning the gap. From germline, CDR1 is MNHNS and CDR2 SASEGT. This CDR3 spans 13 amino acids. The CDR3 loop reads CASSITGNQPQHF. CDR3 bases: TGTGCCAGCAGTATAACGGGCAATCAGCCCCAGCATTTT.

This clonotype showed up just a few times. The rearrangement uses TRBV5-1 and TRBJ2-7; 7 bases align to TRBD1. The CDR3 loop spans 15 amino acids. CDR1 and CDR2 (germline): SGHRS, YFSETQ. V shed 4 bases and J 4 bases; nucleotides not matched to a gene: 11. CDR3 nucleotide sequence: TGCGCCAGCAGCCAACAGGGGACCAGCGTTTACGAGCAGTACTTC. Translated, it gives CASSQQGTSVYEQYF.

This clonotype was seen at least ten times. The genes are TRBV3-1 and TRBJ2-7; D might be TRBD1 (6 bases). CDR1 is LGHDT, CDR2 YNNKEL, per germline (reference sequence). The V and J ends lost 0 bases and 5 bases respectively, with 11 bases between them. The CDR3 has 14 amino acids. This CDR3 reads CASSQDHRVDEQYF. In DNA form, the CDR3 reads TGTGCCAGCAGCCAAGATCACAGGGTAGACGAGCAGTACTTC.

This rearrangement joins TRBV29-1 to TRBJ2-7, with TRBD2 as a possible D gene (6 bases). The CDR3 is 12 residues long. CDR1 and CDR2 from the germline V gene are SQVTM and ANQGSEA. V lost 4 bases and J 2 bases, leaving 9 bases between the germline ends. The CDR3 DNA sequence: TGCAGCGTTGGCGGGGTCCCCTACGAGCAGTACTTC. This gives the protein CSVGGVPYEQYF.

This chain joins TRBV27 and TRBJ2-4; weak D call: TRBD1 (6 bases). Between the trimmed V and J ends, which lost 3 bases and 8 bases, there was a span of 14 bases. Per the germline V gene, CDR1 is MNHEY and CDR2 is SMNVEV (reference sequence). CDR3 length: 14 residues. The DNA for the CDR3 is TGTGCCAGCAGTTTCCTGGCAGGGGCGGACATTCAGTACTTC. Translated, it gives CASSFLAGADIQYF.

This clonotype was seen a handful of times. This chain links TRBV6-1 with TRBJ2-5; the match to TRBD1 covers 9 bases. There are 15 residues in the CDR3. J lost 5 bases, V lost 4 bases, and 8 bases had no gene match. Germline values: CDR1 MNHNS, CDR2 SASEGT. Here the CDR3 reads CASSVLQGALETQYF. In DNA, the CDR3 is TGTGCCAGCAGTGTATTACAGGGGGCTCTTGAGACCCAGTACTTC.

This clonotype was found many times. V is TRBV5-1 and J is TRBJ1-2, with a possible D match to TRBD1 (6 bases). The CDR3 has 14 amino acids. Deletions cut 0 bases from V and 6 bases from J, with 12 bases between. Germline CDR1 and CDR2: SGHRS and YFSETQ. The CDR3 sequence: CASSLAWGADGYTF. In DNA, the CDR3 is TGCGCCAGCAGCTTGGCGTGGGGGGCGGATGGCTACACCTTC.

V and J are TRBV10-3 and TRBJ1-1; 7 bases are shared with TRBD1. CDR3 length equals 15 residues. Per germline, CDR1 ENHRY and CDR2 SYGVKD. V was pared by 4 bases and J by 3 bases, with 8 bases of the junction left unmatched. This CDR3 is CAISGTGRRDTEAFF. The CDR3 region has the DNA TGTGCCATCAGTGGGACAGGTCGGAGGGACACTGAAGCTTTCTTT.

V gene TRBV4-1 combines with J gene TRBJ1-1; 8 positions agree with TRBD1. Germline V gene lookup returns CDR1 MGHRA and CDR2 YSYEKL. This CDR3 region has 15 residues. Trimming removed 2 bases from V and 3 bases from J; junction bases left unmatched: 5. The CDR3 bases are TGCGCCAGCAGCCAAAGGACAGGGACAGACACTGAAGCTTTCTTT. Amino acid sequence: CASSQRTGTDTEAFF.

At least ten counts were recorded for this clonotype. The chain has TRBV5-1 and TRBJ2-1, with 7 bases matching TRBD2. The CDR3 has 17 amino acids. Germline V CDR1 and CDR2: SGHRS, YFSETQ. V lost 0 bases and J lost 0; bases outside the gene matches: 6. As DNA, the CDR3 is TGCGCCAGCAGCTTGGTTCCGCGGGGGAGCTCCTACAATGAGCAGTTCTTC. Its protein product is CASSLVPRGSSYNEQFF.